Sequencing of this T cell receptor beta chain was carried out in a study of blood T cell repertoires in COVID-19. CDR1 PRHDT and CDR2 FYEKMQ come from the germline V gene (reference sequence). V shed 5 bases and J shed 3 bases, with 14 bases lying between them. The CDR3 spans 14 residues. Sequencing was performed with immunoSEQ multiplex PCR; in TCRdb, only in-frame clones are kept and a portion is missing. The sample includes 150,000 to 200,000 clones, around 90% of them seen just once. In its sample, this clone was seen once. This chain connects TRBV13 to TRBJ2-7, with a possible D match to TRBD2 (5 bases). The sequenced sample was peripheral blood. The clonotype originates from a man aged 18 to 30 with COVID-19, enrolled during active disease. The chain's CDR3 is CASSRVRGSYEQYF. CDR3 coding DNA: TGTGCCAGCAGCCGGGTTAGAGGGAGCTACGAGCAGTACTTC.